One and the same sample provided the 20 T cell receptor beta chains below, sequenced in a study of T cells expressing NK-cell markers. One entry per CDR3 protein, without DNA, is what TCRdb gives after re-calling the 5' RACE reads. The sample data list some 340,000 distinct CDR3 sequences. The sequencing sample was made of blood T cells: a sorted CD56 or NKG2C T cell subset, CD4+ or CD8+ T cells, or bulk PBMC T cells (not recorded which). The receptors were sampled from a man aged 18-70 years in good health.

The V call is TRBV12-5, the J call TRBJ1-1; TCRdb returns TRBD1, unconfirmable since there is no DNA. The CDR3 has 17 residues. The V gene's germline CDR1 is LGHNT and CDR2 FRNRAP. CDR3: CASGLAHSGTPNTEAFF.

This chain links TRBV18 with TRBJ2-1; absent DNA, TCRdb's TRBD1 call cannot be checked. The germline CDR1 and CDR2 sequences are KGHSH and LQKENI. The CDR3 runs to 15 residues. The CDR3: CASSRNRGEYNEQFF.

The rearrangement joins TRBV18 to TRBJ2-7; lacking DNA, the TRBD1 call made by TCRdb goes unchecked. Germline values: CDR1 KGHSH, CDR2 LQKENI. This CDR3 has 14 amino acids. The CDR3 loop reads CASSAGTGSYEQYF.

The genes are TRBV7-4 and TRBJ1-4; checking the TCRdb D call of TRBD1 is not possible without DNA. The CDR3 totals 14 residues. Germline V gene sequence: CDR1 SGHVT, CDR2 SQSDAQ. The CDR3 is CASSIRVTNEKLFF.

J is TRBJ2-7 and V is TRBV5-4; TCRdb returns TRBD1, unconfirmable since there is no DNA. Germline lookup yields CDR1 SGHNT and CDR2 YYREEE (reference sequence). This CDR3 has 16 amino acids. The CDR3: CASSLLGTGGWYEQYF.

The V call is TRBV12-3 or TRBV12-4, the J call TRBJ2-2; there is no DNA to check the TCRdb D call of TRBD1. The CDR3 has 16 residues. The CDR3 sequence is CASSFAGTTNTGELFF.

The CDR3 spells CASNDRQLQETQYF. The chain recombines TRBV7-2 with TRBJ2-5; TCRdb's assignment of TRBD1 cannot be checked, as there is no DNA. This CDR3 contains 14 residues. Germline lookup yields CDR1 SGHTA and CDR2 FQGNSA.

The rearrangement uses TRBV12-3 or TRBV12-4 and TRBJ2-7; the D call of TRBD2 rests on TCRdb alone, since no DNA is present to check it. The CDR3 spans 15 residues. The CDR3 loop reads CASSYRTSGAYEQYF.

This chain links TRBV7-8 with TRBJ2-5; checking the TCRdb D call of TRBD1 is not possible without DNA. CDR3 size: 16 residues. Germline V gene sequence: CDR1 SGHVS, CDR2 FQNEAQ. CDR3 loop: CASSLGTGTSLETQYF.

CDR3 protein: CASSPVAGQQQPQHF. The chain joins TRBV7-8 to TRBJ1-5; there is no DNA to check the TCRdb D call of TRBD1. CDR1 and CDR2 (germline): SGHVS, FQNEAQ. This CDR3 region has 15 residues.

The chain employs TRBV11-2 and TRBJ2-7; the TCRdb call, TRBD2, lacks DNA for checking. Germline-derived CDR1 and CDR2 are SGHAT and FQNNGV. There are 17 residues in the CDR3. The chain's CDR3 is CASSLPKTGGAGYEQYF.

The chain couples TRBV6-5 to TRBJ2-7; without DNA, the TCRdb call of TRBD2 cannot be checked. This CDR3 has 15 residues. Germline V gene sequence: CDR1 MNHEY, CDR2 SVGAGI. CDR3 sequence reads: CASSYDLQTSYEQYF.

V gene TRBV24-1 combines with J gene TRBJ1-1; TCRdb returns TRBD1, unconfirmable since there is no DNA. This CDR3 has 12 amino acids. The germline V gene has CDR1 KGHDR and CDR2 SFDVKD. CDR3 protein: CATSDSRGSAFF.

The chain carries TRBV6-1 and TRBJ2-7; the TCRdb call, TRBD1, lacks DNA for checking. CDR1 is MNHNS and CDR2 is SASEGT in the germline V gene. This CDR3 has 15 residues. The CDR3 sequence: CASSGLSGHIYEQYF.

The chain is built from TRBV28 and TRBJ2-7; TCRdb reports TRBD1, a call that lacks DNA to check it against. The V gene's germline CDR1 is MDHEN and CDR2 SYDVKM. This CDR3 spans 12 amino acids. CDR3: CASTGTVYEQYF.

The V gene is TRBV6-1, the J gene TRBJ1-2; without DNA, the TCRdb call of TRBD1 cannot be checked. Looked up from germline, CDR1 is MNHNS and CDR2 is SASEGT. This CDR3 has 14 residues. The CDR3 here is CASRPSPGYYGYTF.

The genes are TRBV28 and TRBJ1-3. Germline CDR1 reads MDHEN; CDR2 reads SYDVKM. The length of the CDR3 is 15 residues. The CDR3 loop is CASGSIRTSGNTIYF.

The CDR3 sequence is CSVMTGLDGNNEQFF. The V call is TRBV29-1, the J call TRBJ2-1; with no DNA, the TCRdb D assignment of TRBD1 cannot be verified. Per germline, CDR1 SQVTM and CDR2 ANQGSEA. CDR3 length equals 15 residues.

The chain employs TRBV27 and TRBJ2-7; TCRdb gives TRBD1 as the D gene, but with no DNA this cannot be confirmed. CDR3 size: 15 residues. The germline gives CDR1 MNHEY, CDR2 SMNVEV (reference sequence). The CDR3: CASSFSGTGGFEQYF.

This chain uses TRBV11-2 with TRBJ2-2; TCRdb picks TRBD2, but there is no DNA to check that call. CDR1 and CDR2 from the germline V gene are SGHAT and FQNNGV. The CDR3 contains 18 residues. This CDR3 is CASSPTPPDSRRAGELFF. The variable domain in full, completed from reference TRBV11-2 and TRBJ2-2, reads EAGVAQSPRYKIIEKRQSVAFWCNPISGHATLYWYQQILGQGPKLLIQFQNNGVVDDSQLPKDRFSAERLKGVDSTLKIQPAKLEDSAVYLCASSPTPPDSRRAGELFFGEGSRLTVL.